The clone carrying this TCR beta chain has a handful of counts. This CDR3 spans 12 amino acids. Germline values: CDR1 SGDLS, CDR2 YYNGEE. Trimming removed 4 bases at V and 2 bases at J, with 4 bases between. The sample belongs to a study of blood T cell repertoires in COVID-19. Study at large: Nucleic acid was either cDNA or gDNA, and it came from T cells, B-cell-depleted T cells, or PBMCs.

Using immunoSEQ multiplex PCR, the repertoire was profiled, and TCRdb retains in-frame clones only, with some absent. The top ten hold roughly 15% of the sample, which has 150,000 to 200,000 clones, more than 65% seen once. The source material was PBMCs or T cells enriched from blood (not recorded which). The rearrangement uses TRBV9 and TRBJ2-1; D not resolved. The TCR sequence derives from a middle-aged man who had recovered from COVID-19. CDR3 residues: CASSNTYNEQFF. For the CDR3, the DNA is TGTGCCAGCAGCAACACCTACAATGAGCAGTTCTTC.